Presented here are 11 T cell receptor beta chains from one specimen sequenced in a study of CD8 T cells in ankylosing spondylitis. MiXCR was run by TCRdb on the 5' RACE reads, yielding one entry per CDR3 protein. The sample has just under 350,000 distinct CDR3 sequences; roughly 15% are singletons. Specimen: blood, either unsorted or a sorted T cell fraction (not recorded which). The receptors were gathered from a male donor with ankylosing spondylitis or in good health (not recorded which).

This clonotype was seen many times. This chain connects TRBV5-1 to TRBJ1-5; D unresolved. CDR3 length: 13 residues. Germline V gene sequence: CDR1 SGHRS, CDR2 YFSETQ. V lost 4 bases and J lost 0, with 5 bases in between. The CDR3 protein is CASSISSNQPQHF. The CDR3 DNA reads TGCGCCAGCAGCATTAGTAGCAATCAGCCCCAGCATTTT.

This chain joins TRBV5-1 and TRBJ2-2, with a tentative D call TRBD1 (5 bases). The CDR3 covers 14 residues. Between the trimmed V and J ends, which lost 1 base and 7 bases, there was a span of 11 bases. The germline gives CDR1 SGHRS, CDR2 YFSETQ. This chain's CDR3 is CASSLTRVIGELFF. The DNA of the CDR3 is TGCGCCAGCAGCTTGACCAGGGTTATCGGGGAGCTGTTTTTT.

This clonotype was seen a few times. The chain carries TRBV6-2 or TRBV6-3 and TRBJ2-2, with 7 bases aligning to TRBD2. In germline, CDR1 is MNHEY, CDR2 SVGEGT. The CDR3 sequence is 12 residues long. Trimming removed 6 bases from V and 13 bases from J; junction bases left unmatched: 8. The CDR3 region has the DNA TGTGCCAGCAGGCTGCCCGCGGGAGTGCTGTTTTTT. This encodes CASRLPAGVLFF.

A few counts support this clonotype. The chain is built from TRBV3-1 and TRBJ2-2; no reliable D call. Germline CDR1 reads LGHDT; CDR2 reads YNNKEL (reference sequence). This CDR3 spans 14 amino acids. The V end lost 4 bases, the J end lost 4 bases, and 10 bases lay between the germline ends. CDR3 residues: CASSPRTGTGELFF. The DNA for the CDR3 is TGTGCCAGCAGCCCCCGAACGGGCACCGGGGAGCTGTTTTTT.

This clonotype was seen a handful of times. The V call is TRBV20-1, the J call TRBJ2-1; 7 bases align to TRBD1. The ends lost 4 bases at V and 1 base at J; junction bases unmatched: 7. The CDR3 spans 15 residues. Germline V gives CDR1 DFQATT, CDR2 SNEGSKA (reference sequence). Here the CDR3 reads CSATDGTVSYNEQFF. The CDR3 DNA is TGCAGTGCTACCGACGGGACAGTTTCCTACAATGAGCAGTTCTTC.

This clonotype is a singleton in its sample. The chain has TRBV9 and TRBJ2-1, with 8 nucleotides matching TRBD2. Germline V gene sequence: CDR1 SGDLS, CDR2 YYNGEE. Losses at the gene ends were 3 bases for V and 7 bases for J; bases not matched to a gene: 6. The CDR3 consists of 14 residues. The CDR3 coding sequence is TGTGCCAGCAGCGCCTTAACTAGCGGAAATGAGCAGTTCTTC. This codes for CASSALTSGNEQFF.

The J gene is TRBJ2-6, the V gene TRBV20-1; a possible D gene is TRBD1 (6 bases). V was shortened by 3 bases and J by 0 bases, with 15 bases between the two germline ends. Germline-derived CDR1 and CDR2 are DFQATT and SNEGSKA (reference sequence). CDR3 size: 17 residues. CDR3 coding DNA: TGCAGTGCTAGGATCAGGGGATTGGCCTCTGGGGCCAACGTCCTGACTTTC. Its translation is CSARIRGLASGANVLTF.

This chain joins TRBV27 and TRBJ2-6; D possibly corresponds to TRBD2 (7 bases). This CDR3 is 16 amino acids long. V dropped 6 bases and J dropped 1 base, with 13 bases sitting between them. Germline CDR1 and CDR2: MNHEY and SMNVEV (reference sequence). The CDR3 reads CASRPRGGSGANVLTF. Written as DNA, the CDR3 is TGTGCCAGCAGGCCTAGGGGGGGTTCTGGGGCCAACGTCCTGACTTTC.

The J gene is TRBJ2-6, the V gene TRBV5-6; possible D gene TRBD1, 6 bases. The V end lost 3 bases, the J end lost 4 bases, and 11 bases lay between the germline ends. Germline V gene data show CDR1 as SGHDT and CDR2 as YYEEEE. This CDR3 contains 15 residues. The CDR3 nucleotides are TGTGCCAGCAGCTGGGACATCGCCGGGGCCAACGTCCTGACTTTC. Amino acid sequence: CASSWDIAGANVLTF.

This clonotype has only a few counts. DNA of the CDR3: TGCGCCAGCAGCTCTAGCGGGGGTAACTACGAGCAGTACTTC. Translation: CASSSSGGNYEQYF. The rearrangement uses TRBV5-1 and TRBJ2-7; 10 bases fit TRBD2. J lost 3 bases, V lost 3 bases, and 3 bases had no gene match. This CDR3 region has 14 residues. Germline lookup yields CDR1 SGHRS and CDR2 YFSETQ.

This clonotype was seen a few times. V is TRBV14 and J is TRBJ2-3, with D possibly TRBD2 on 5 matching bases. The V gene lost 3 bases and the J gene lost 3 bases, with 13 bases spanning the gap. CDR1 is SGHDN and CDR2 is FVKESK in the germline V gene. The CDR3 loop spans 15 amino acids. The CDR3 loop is CASSQAGHGTDTQYF. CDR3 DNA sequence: TGTGCCAGCAGCCAGGCGGGCCATGGAACAGATACGCAGTATTTT.